The 27 T cell receptor beta chains reported below all come from one sample, sequenced in a study of vaccination and CD4 T cells after COVID-19. With the Oncomine TCR Beta short-read assay, DNA from cultured CD4+ T cells was sequenced. One entry per CDR3 protein results from TCRdb running MiXCR on the PCR reads. The repertoire holds about 3,500 distinct CDR3 sequences, roughly a third seen once, with roughly 31% in the top ten. These TCRs' antigens remain unknown. The treatment was: roughly 10-day PBMC culture with coronavirus spike peptide pools or control peptides (ViraFEST assay). Sequenced: CD4+ T cells from blood, cultured in vitro. The receptors shown here come from a human donor who had recovered from COVID-19.

The genes are TRBV20-1 and TRBJ1-2; 7 bases align to TRBD1. Germline trimming cut 6 bases from V and 0 bases from J; bases unmatched to any gene: 7. CDR3 length: 14 residues. In germline, CDR1 is DFQATT, CDR2 SNEGSKA (reference sequence). CDR3 amino acids: CSAKTGEANYGYTF. In nucleotides, the CDR3 is TGCAGTGCGAAAACAGGGGAAGCTAACTATGGCTACACCTTC.

In its sample, this clonotype was seen a few times. The chain combines TRBV6-1 with TRBJ1-6, with D possibly matching TRBD1 (5 bases). CDR3 length equals 14 residues. CDR1 is MNHNS, CDR2 SASEGT, per germline. Trimming stripped 2 bases from V and 9 bases from J, with 11 bases between. As DNA, the CDR3 is TGTGCCAGCAGTGAAATTGAGGGGACTTCACCCCTCCACTTT. It specifies CASSEIEGTSPLHF.

This rearrangement joins TRBV19 to TRBJ1-5, with unresolved D. V was trimmed by 7 bases and J by 9 bases, leaving 13 bases between them. CDR3 size: 12 residues. CDR1 is LNHDA and CDR2 is SQIVND in the germline V gene (reference sequence). The CDR3 protein is CASIPSFGPQHF. DNA of the CDR3: TGTGCCAGTATCCCATCGTTTGGGCCCCAGCATTTT.

The chain combines TRBV12-3 or TRBV12-4 with TRBJ2-7; TRBD1 matches at 7 bases. The J segment lost 4 bases and the V segment lost 6 bases, leaving 9 bases of the junction unmatched. The CDR3 consists of 14 residues. CDR3 DNA sequence: TGTGCCAGCAGCTCTAGTGACAGGGAGTACGAGCAGTACTTC. It encodes CASSSSDREYEQYF.

The rearrangement joins TRBV20-1 to TRBJ2-3; D remains unclear. The CDR3 totals 14 residues. The V end was cut by 3 bases, the J end by 1 base, with 11 bases between. The V gene's germline CDR1 is DFQATT and CDR2 SNEGSKA (reference sequence). The CDR3 bases are TGCAGTGCTAGTGCCGGTATGGGCACAGATACGCAGTATTTT. Encoded protein: CSASAGMGTDTQYF.

This clonotype showed up just a few times. This chain uses TRBV6-5 with TRBJ1-2; the match to TRBD1 covers 8 bases. There are 15 residues in the CDR3. Trimming took 0 bases from V and 4 from J; bases not matched to a gene: 4. The germline V gene encodes CDR1 MNHEY and CDR2 SVGAGI. As DNA, the CDR3 is TGTGCCAGCAGTTACTCCCACAGGGGGGTCTATGGCTACACCTTC. This codes for CASSYSHRGVYGYTF.

Only a few counts were recorded for this clonotype. DNA for the CDR3: TGTGCCAGCAGTTTATCAGGGGCGGTAAGCACTGAAGCTTTCTTT. Amino acids: CASSLSGAVSTEAFF. The V gene is TRBV28, the J gene TRBJ1-1, with D perhaps matching TRBD1 (6 bases). The CDR3 consists of 15 residues. V lost 1 base and J 4 bases, leaving 13 bases between the germline ends. CDR1 is MDHEN and CDR2 is SYDVKM in the germline V gene.

DNA for the CDR3: TGTGCCAGCAGTACTAGCGTGGCCTACAATGAGCAGTTCTTC. This codes for CASSTSVAYNEQFF. The chain joins TRBV2 to TRBJ2-1; 7 bases are a match to TRBD2. Per the germline V gene, CDR1 is SNHLY and CDR2 is FYNNEI. V was pared by 5 bases and J by 2 bases, with 3 bases of the junction left unmatched. The CDR3 spans 14 residues. The full variable domain, rest sourced from reference TRBV2 and TRBJ2-1, is EPEVTQTPSHQVTQMGQEVILRCVPISNHLYFYWYRQILGQKVEFLVSFYNNEISEKSEIFDDQFSVERPDGSNFTLKIRSTKLEDSAMYFCASSTSVAYNEQFFGPGTRLTVL.

The chain carries TRBV7-9 and TRBJ1-1; D gene unclear. With 1 base removed from V and 1 base from J, the gap between germline ends came to 7 bases. This CDR3 contains 14 residues. Germline CDR1 and CDR2: SEHNR and FQNEAQ (reference sequence). The DNA of the CDR3 is TGTGCCAGCAGCTTAGGAGGCCCGAACACTGAAGCTTTCTTT. Encoded protein: CASSLGGPNTEAFF.

This clonotype is medium-sized within its sample. The chain uses TRBV12-3 or TRBV12-4 and TRBJ1-5; the match to TRBD1 covers 7 bases. The CDR3 spans 13 residues. After removal of 4 bases from V and 10 bases from J, the junction contained 7 bases not matched to a gene. The CDR3: CASSSLQGTPQHF. The CDR3 coding sequence is TGTGCCAGCAGTTCCTTACAGGGGACCCCCCAGCATTTT.

The sample holds a few counts of this clonotype. The chain uses TRBV19 and TRBJ1-5; D perhaps matches TRBD1 (5 bases). Looked up from germline, CDR1 is LNHDA and CDR2 is SQIVND (reference sequence). The germline V and J ends were trimmed by 7 bases and 7 bases, with 14 bases remaining between them. This CDR3 has 13 residues. The DNA for the CDR3 is TGTGCCAGTACTACGGGGCCCCGGCAGCCCCAGCATTTT. Its translation is CASTTGPRQPQHF.

The chain links TRBV25-1 to TRBJ2-7; D not certain. The V and J ends lost 6 bases and 3 bases respectively, with 9 bases between them. The CDR3 totals 12 residues. The germline V gene encodes CDR1 MGHDK and CDR2 SYGVNS. The CDR3 region has the DNA TGTGCCAGCAGCCCCGATCTCTACGAGCAGTACTTC. It is translated as CASSPDLYEQYF.

The table lists this clonotype with a few counts. This chain joins TRBV27 and TRBJ1-5; D uncertain. This CDR3 region has 14 residues. Germline V gene lookup returns CDR1 MNHEY and CDR2 SMNVEV (reference sequence). V shed 5 bases and J shed 1 base, with 9 bases lying between them. In DNA form, the CDR3 reads TGTGCCAGCAGTCTGGGATGGAGCAATCAGCCCCAGCATTTT. Protein: CASSLGWSNQPQHF.

The genes are TRBV20-1 and TRBJ2-3, with 10 bases fitting TRBD2. The germline V gene has CDR1 DFQATT and CDR2 SNEGSKA (reference sequence). The CDR3 extends over 16 amino acids. Trimming cost V 6 bases and J 6 bases; bases outside gene matches: 15. In DNA form, the CDR3 reads TGCAGTGCCCCTCCTGCCCAGCGGGGGGGCGCTGATACGCAGTATTTT. It translates to CSAPPAQRGGADTQYF.

This clonotype was picked up one time. This may stem from a read error, because a much larger clone lies one nucleotide away. The chain joins TRBV6-1 to TRBJ1-3; D is unresolved. The CDR3 consists of 14 residues. The germline V gene has CDR1 MNHNS and CDR2 SASEGT. The germline V and J ends were trimmed by 6 bases and 2 bases, with 11 bases remaining between them. CDR3 residues: CASRSGETGNTIYF. CDR3 DNA: TGTGCCAGCAGATCGGGAGAGACTGGAAACACCATATATTTT.

This rearrangement joins TRBV5-1 to TRBJ2-3; D not certain. Deletions cut 0 bases from V and 2 bases from J, with 10 bases between. Germline CDR1 and CDR2: SGHRS and YFSETQ. The length of the CDR3 is 15 residues. As DNA, the CDR3 is TGCGCCAGCAGCTTGGCCACCACGGACACAGATACGCAGTATTTT. It codes for CASSLATTDTDTQYF.

The chain couples TRBV25-1 to TRBJ2-2; maybe TRBD2 (6 bases). Germline-derived CDR1 and CDR2 are MGHDK and SYGVNS. Trimming stripped 6 bases from V and 1 base from J, with 9 bases between. The CDR3 covers 14 residues. The CDR3 coding sequence is TGTGCCAGCAGGGACTACCAGAACACCGGGGAGCTGTTTTTT. It is translated as CASRDYQNTGELFF.

This clonotype was counted a few times. V and J are TRBV6-1 and TRBJ1-2; D is perhaps TRBD1 (5 bases). CDR3 size: 16 residues. The germline V and J ends were trimmed by 6 bases and 0 bases, with 17 bases remaining between them. Germline V lookup: CDR1 MNHNS, CDR2 SASEGT. CDR3 amino acids: CASRPYRDRANYGYTF. Here the CDR3 DNA reads TGTGCCAGCAGGCCGTACCGGGACCGCGCTAACTATGGCTACACCTTC.

This clonotype qualifies as large. J is TRBJ1-5 and V is TRBV27; D unclear. From germline, CDR1 is MNHEY and CDR2 SMNVEV (reference sequence). This CDR3 is 14 amino acids long. V was clipped by 4 bases and J by 3 bases, with 10 bases between them. CDR3 loop: CASSSKGLNQPQHF. The CDR3 DNA sequence: TGTGCCAGCAGTTCAAAAGGGCTCAATCAGCCCCAGCATTTT.

The chain recombines TRBV28 with TRBJ1-2; D remains unclear. The length of the CDR3 is 13 residues. Trimming took 7 bases from V and 0 from J, leaving 9 bases between them. CDR1 and CDR2 (germline): MDHEN, SYDVKM. The CDR3 nucleotides read TGTGCCAGCACGGATGGAACTAACTATGGCTACACCTTC. Translated, it gives CASTDGTNYGYTF.

The rearrangement uses TRBV6-5 and TRBJ2-4; 7 nucleotides agree with TRBD1. From germline, CDR1 is MNHEY and CDR2 SVGAGI. CDR3 length: 16 residues. After removal of 2 bases from V and 0 bases from J, the junction contained 4 bases not matched to a gene. CDR3 residues: CASSYGTDLAKNIQYF. The CDR3 bases are TGTGCCAGCAGTTACGGGACAGACCTAGCCAAAAACATTCAGTACTTC.

The J gene is TRBJ2-7, the V gene TRBV6-2 or TRBV6-3, with a weak D call TRBD1 (6 bases). Per germline, CDR1 MNHEY and CDR2 SVGEGT. Trimming left V 2 bases short and J 2 bases short, with 10 bases between. This CDR3 is built from 14 residues. CDR3 bases: TGTGCCAGCAGTTACCGGGACACGACCTACGAGCAGTACTTC. Translating it yields CASSYRDTTYEQYF.

This clonotype was seen a few times. The chain links TRBV20-1 to TRBJ2-3, with TRBD1 matching 8 bases. The CDR3 is 14 residues long. The trim removed 2 bases at V and 1 base at J, leaving 2 bases unmatched. Per the germline V gene, CDR1 is DFQATT and CDR2 is SNEGSKA (reference sequence). DNA of the CDR3: TGCAGTGCTAGAACAGGGGGAGGCACAGATACGCAGTATTTT. Translating it yields CSARTGGGTDTQYF.

By sample share, this clonotype is medium-sized (0.01 to 0.1%). The chain carries TRBV10-3 and TRBJ1-5; D unresolved. The CDR3 consists of 13 residues. Germline-derived CDR1 and CDR2 are ENHRY and SYGVKD. The V end was cut by 5 bases, the J end by 5 bases, with 10 bases between. The CDR3 DNA reads TGTGCCATCAGTCTGGACGGAGATCAGCCCCAGCATTTT. Amino acids: CAISLDGDQPQHF.

This clonotype was counted between two and nine times. The chain has TRBV5-1 and TRBJ1-2, with 8 bases identical to TRBD1. This CDR3 has 15 amino acids. In germline, CDR1 is SGHRS, CDR2 YFSETQ. Trimming cost V 4 bases and J 7 bases; bases outside gene matches: 12. CDR3 in amino acids: CASSTDSGGASGYTF. DNA of the CDR3: TGCGCCAGCAGCACTGACTCAGGGGGCGCGAGTGGCTACACCTTC.

The rearrangement uses TRBV19 and TRBJ1-3; D remains unclear. Germline V CDR1 and CDR2: LNHDA, SQIVND (reference sequence). This CDR3 has 13 amino acids. V gave up 0 bases and J gave up 11 bases, with 11 bases separating them. The CDR3 here is CASSIDGPGAIYF. DNA for the CDR3: TGTGCCAGTAGTATAGATGGCCCTGGGGCCATATATTTT. Variable domain in full (rest from reference TRBV19 and TRBJ1-3): DGGITQSPKYLFRKEGQNVTLSCEQNLNHDAMYWYRQDPGQGLRLIYYSQIVNDFQKGDIAEGYSVSREKKESFPLTVTSAQKNPTAFYLCASSIDGPGAIYFGEGSWLTVV.

This clonotype showed up just once. The chain is built from TRBV30 and TRBJ2-7; D might be TRBD1 (6 bases). Germline V lookup: CDR1 GTSNPN, CDR2 SVGIG (reference sequence). Deletions cut 5 bases from V and 2 bases from J, with 13 bases between. This CDR3 is built from 13 residues. As DNA, the CDR3 is TGTGCCTGGCGGACAGCCCTTACCTACGAGCAGTACTTC. Protein product: CAWRTALTYEQYF.